This TCR beta chain is from a study of T cell repertoires in cytomegalovirus infection. Whole-study results and caveats: People with CMV and the relevant HLA were identified by cumulative public TCR beta family frequency. Clonotype analysis showed dominance of the ex vivo response by HLA-C-restricted CMV-specific TCR beta clonotypes.

TCRdb reprocessed the reads via MiXCR and lists one record per CDR3 protein. Altogether 450,000 to 600,000 distinct CDR3 sequences are present, roughly 34% being singletons, with the ten largest covering 15% to 20%. Concerning this clonotype: Its antigen is undetermined.

The sample consisted of cultured PBMCs, taken from culture after CMV antigen stimulation. The receptor was derived from a human donor in good health (CMV status not recorded). Some clones in this sample may be carry-over from other donors' samples.

Here the CDR3 reads CASRSPGQGASSGFPRYTGELFF. In DNA form, the CDR3 reads TGTGCCAGCAGGTCTCCGGGACAGGGGGCTTCTTCGGGGTTCCCGCGATACACCGGGGAGCTGTTTTTT. V is TRBV7-9 and J is TRBJ2-2; 12 nucleotides align to TRBD1. With 6 bases clipped from V and 3 bases from J, the junction kept 26 bases outside the gene matches. CDR3 size: 23 residues. Germline assignment: CDR1 SEHNR and CDR2 FQNEAQ (reference sequence).